The 16 T cell receptor beta chains below come from one sample, sequenced in a study of response to subunit inactivated influenza vaccine. One entry per CDR3 protein results from TCRdb running MiXCR on the RT-PCR reads. The sample yields over 400,000 distinct CDR3 sequences, roughly 11% seen once. The specimen was PBMCs from blood, collected 40 to 50 days after vaccination. The receptor source for this set is a man aged 50-59 years who received an inactivated influenza vaccine.

The V call is TRBV28, the J call TRBJ2-7, with TRBD2 matching 8 bases. V gave up 4 bases and J gave up 3 bases; unmatched junction bases: 11. This CDR3 comprises 16 residues. CDR1 is MDHEN, CDR2 SYDVKM, per germline. The CDR3 protein is CASSSQKSGRRYEQYF. The CDR3 DNA reads as TGTGCCAGCAGTTCCCAGAAGAGCGGGAGACGCTACGAGCAGTACTTC.

This clonotype has a count of ten or more. The V gene is TRBV24-1, the J gene TRBJ2-5; D remains unclear. The CDR3 covers 12 residues. V dropped 4 bases and J dropped 5 bases, with 7 bases sitting between them. Looked up from germline, CDR1 is KGHDR and CDR2 is SFDVKD. In nucleotides, the CDR3 is TGTGCCACCAGTGACAACCGGGAGACCCAGTACTTC. Translating it yields CATSDNRETQYF.

This clonotype was recorded a few times. V usage is TRBV20-1 and J usage is TRBJ1-1; possible D gene TRBD1, 6 bases. Germline V CDR1 and CDR2: DFQATT, SNEGSKA (reference sequence). This CDR3 region has 14 residues. The ends were cut back, 3 bases at V and 4 bases at J, with 15 bases in the middle. As DNA, the CDR3 is TGCAGTGCTAGGGTCGGGGGGCCGAGCACTGAAGCTTTCTTT. Translation: CSARVGGPSTEAFF.

The table lists this clonotype with a few counts. The V and J genes are TRBV20-1 and TRBJ2-1; D is perhaps TRBD1 (7 bases). CDR1 and CDR2 (germline): DFQATT, SNEGSKA (reference sequence). V lost 6 bases and J lost 5, with 23 bases in between. This CDR3 has 16 residues. In nucleotides, the CDR3 is TGCAGTGCCCAGGGGGGCCCTCCATCGTTTAACAATGAGCAGTTCTTC. Its translation: CSAQGGPPSFNNEQFF.

The sample holds a few counts of this clonotype. The V call is TRBV7-2, the J call TRBJ2-5; TRBD1 matches 10 bases. Looked up from germline, CDR1 is SGHTA and CDR2 is FQGNSA. The V segment lost 1 base and the J segment 5 bases; nucleotides outside the gene matches: 10. The CDR3 length is 17 residues. The CDR3 reads CASSLGFGTGEWETQYF. The CDR3, as DNA: TGTGCCAGCAGCTTAGGTTTCGGGACAGGGGAGTGGGAGACCCAGTACTTC.

This clonotype was seen only a few times. V and J are TRBV7-8 and TRBJ1-1; 7 bases match TRBD1. This CDR3 spans 19 amino acids. V was pared by 2 bases and J by 0 bases, with 15 bases of the junction left unmatched. Germline CDR1 reads SGHVS; CDR2 reads FQNEAQ. The CDR3 DNA sequence: TGTGCCAGCAGCTTATTGAGGCGCGTCGAGGGACAGATGAACACTGAAGCTTTCTTT. This gives the protein CASSLLRRVEGQMNTEAFF.

The chain uses TRBV5-1 and TRBJ2-3; D perhaps matches TRBD1 (5 bases). Germline CDR1 SGHRS, CDR2 YFSETQ. V was clipped by 4 bases and J by 6 bases, with 21 bases between them. CDR3 size: 16 residues. The CDR3 loop is CASSARWTPTSDTQYF. The CDR3, as DNA: TGCGCCAGCAGCGCCCGATGGACACCAACCTCCGATACGCAGTATTTT.

The V gene is TRBV20-1, the J gene TRBJ2-7, with 9 bases lining up with TRBD2. Germline V lookup: CDR1 DFQATT, CDR2 SNEGSKA (reference sequence). The V gene end was trimmed by 2 bases and the J gene end by 7 bases; junction bases not matched to a gene: 3. The CDR3 is made up of 12 amino acids. The CDR3 spells CSARLLAGEQYF. The CDR3 DNA is TGCAGTGCTAGACTCCTAGCGGGGGAGCAGTACTTC.

The chain links TRBV5-5 to TRBJ2-7, with a tentative D call TRBD2 (6 bases). This CDR3 is 16 amino acids long. Trimming removed 0 bases from V and 6 bases from J, with 19 bases in between. Germline CDR1 and CDR2: SGHKS and YYEKEE (reference sequence). Written as DNA, the CDR3 is TGTGCCAGCAGCTTGGCCGGGGCCGGGAGCTCGGGCGAGCAGTACTTC. Amino acid sequence: CASSLAGAGSSGEQYF.

The chain couples TRBV4-3 to TRBJ1-1; D is uncertain. The CDR3 loop spans 15 amino acids. V lost 6 bases and J 4 bases, leaving 18 bases between the germline ends. Looked up from germline, CDR1 is LGHNA and CDR2 is YSLEER. The CDR3, as DNA: TGCGCCAGCAGTCCCCAATTAGGGAGCGGCACTGAAGCTTTCTTT. This translates into CASSPQLGSGTEAFF.

In this sample, this clonotype turned up a few times. The chain links TRBV20-1 to TRBJ2-7; D possibly uses TRBD1 or TRBD2 (5 bases each). The CDR3 sequence is 13 residues long. The germline V gene has CDR1 DFQATT and CDR2 SNEGSKA (reference sequence). V was pared by 3 bases and J by 3 bases, with 12 bases between. CDR3 sequence: CSASRGTHYEQYF. CDR3 in DNA: TGCAGTGCTAGTCGAGGGACCCACTACGAGCAGTACTTC.

This clonotype showed up just a few times. The gene calls are TRBV3-1 and TRBJ2-1; 10 nucleotides match TRBD2. From germline, CDR1 is LGHDT and CDR2 YNNKEL (reference sequence). CDR3 length: 16 amino acids. V was pared by 2 bases and J by 2 bases, with 3 bases of the junction left unmatched. CDR3 in DNA: TGTGCCAGCAGCCAAACTAGCGGGAACCCCTACAATGAGCAGTTCTTC. The encoded protein is CASSQTSGNPYNEQFF.

The chain carries TRBV5-1 and TRBJ2-5; D unresolved. V lost 3 bases and J lost 4, with 13 bases in between. Germline CDR1 SGHRS, CDR2 YFSETQ. This CDR3 has 14 residues. The CDR3 spells CASSWRGIRETQYF. The DNA for the CDR3 is TGCGCCAGCAGCTGGAGAGGTATCCGAGAGACCCAGTACTTC. The full variable domain, its missing parts supplied by reference TRBV5-1 and TRBJ2-5, is KAGVTQTPRYLIKTRGQQVTLSCSPISGHRSVSWYQQTPGQGLQFLFEYFSETQRNKGNFPGRFSGRQFSNSRSEMNVSTLELGDSALYLCASSWRGIRETQYFGPGTRLLVL.

This clonotype showed up just a few times. This chain joins TRBV5-1 and TRBJ2-3; 9 bases fit TRBD1. The CDR3 has 15 amino acids. V lost 3 bases, J lost 2 bases, and 4 bases stayed unmatched. CDR1 is SGHRS and CDR2 is YFSETQ in the germline V gene. Here the CDR3 reads CASSWDRVYTDTQYF. The CDR3 DNA follows: TGCGCCAGCAGCTGGGACAGGGTATACACAGATACGCAGTATTTT.

This clonotype was seen a handful of times. The chain uses TRBV12-3 or TRBV12-4 and TRBJ1-3; unclear D gene. This CDR3 has 15 amino acids. The V end was cut by 9 bases, the J end by 1 base, with 16 bases between. The CDR3, as DNA: TGTGCCAGTACAACACCCGGACCTTCTGGAAACACCATATATTTT. It specifies CASTTPGPSGNTIYF.

This clonotype was found a few times. CDR3 sequence (DNA): TGTGCCAGCAAGGTCCGATCCTACGAGCAGTACTTC. Translating it yields CASKVRSYEQYF. The V gene is TRBV2, the J gene TRBJ2-7; no definite D call. Germline values: CDR1 SNHLY, CDR2 FYNNEI. The CDR3 runs 12 residues. Trimming removed 7 bases at V and 1 base at J, with 8 bases between.